This T cell receptor (beta chain) is drawn from a study of shared clonotypes between healthy human individuals. Study-wide results and limits: Read depth was anticipated to influence clonotype sharing among donors.

The assay ran at deep level. Assay used: immunoSEQ multiplex PCR; TCRdb lists only in-frame clones, some missing. The table has some 1.4 million clones, roughly 96% seen once. The donor cohort consisted entirely of Caucasian adults residing in Nashville, Tennessee. The authors divided CD4+ cells into CD45RA+ naive and CD45RA-negative memory subsets. As concerns this clone: Antigen unknown.

Sequencing was carried out using naive CD4+ T cells sorted from blood. The subset was: CD45RA+ positively selected. This clonotype was sampled from a man aged 30 to 39 in good health.

The CDR3 region is CASISRDRRTGELFF. The CDR3 region has the DNA TGTGCCAGTATCTCTCGGGACAGGAGGACCGGGGAGCTGTTTTTT. The chain combines TRBV19 with TRBJ2-2; 8 nucleotides agree with TRBD1. Germline V gene sequence: CDR1 LNHDA, CDR2 SQIVND (reference sequence). The V gene end was trimmed by 7 bases and the J gene end by 5 bases; junction bases not matched to a gene: 9. The CDR3 is 15 residues long. The whole variable domain, filled in from reference TRBV19 and TRBJ2-2, reads DGGITQSPKYLFRKEGQNVTLSCEQNLNHDAMYWYRQDPGQGLRLIYYSQIVNDFQKGDIAEGYSVSREKKESFPLTVTSAQKNPTAFYLCASISRDRRTGELFFGEGSRLTVL.